The clone carrying this TCR beta chain occurred a few times. Its target is unknown. Treatment reported: oral pan-JAK inhibitor, 5-10 mg twice daily. Peripheral blood samples and lesional scalp punch biopsies were obtained from alopecia areata patients. These data are taken from a study of CD8+ T cells in alopecia areata. Looking at the study overall: The drug, tofacitinib, lasted 6 to 18 months, followed by 6 months off drug. Treated patients received severity scores based on the percentage of scalp area affected.

Extraction of RNA preceded its reverse transcription into cDNA, which served as the sequencing template. Profiling relied on immunoSEQ multiplex PCR, and the TCRdb table lists in-frame clones only, not all of them. The data hold 110,000 to 150,000 clones, with 85% to 90% observed a single time. Germline V gives CDR1 SQVTM, CDR2 ANQGSEA. The length of the CDR3 is 11 residues. V was clipped by 6 bases and J by 14 bases; unmatched bases: 9. Broader study findings: Scalp lesions, especially in alopecia totalis/universalis, had higher clonality than normal scalp.

This chain joins TRBV29-1 and TRBJ2-4, with 8 bases identical to TRBD1. The sequences come from CD8+ T cells sorted from blood, collected at week 4, from a patient treated with tofacitinib. The clonotype was recovered from a human donor with alopecia areata. CDR3 DNA: TGCAGCGTGGGACAGGAGACGATGGAGTACTTC. As protein: CSVGQETMEYF.